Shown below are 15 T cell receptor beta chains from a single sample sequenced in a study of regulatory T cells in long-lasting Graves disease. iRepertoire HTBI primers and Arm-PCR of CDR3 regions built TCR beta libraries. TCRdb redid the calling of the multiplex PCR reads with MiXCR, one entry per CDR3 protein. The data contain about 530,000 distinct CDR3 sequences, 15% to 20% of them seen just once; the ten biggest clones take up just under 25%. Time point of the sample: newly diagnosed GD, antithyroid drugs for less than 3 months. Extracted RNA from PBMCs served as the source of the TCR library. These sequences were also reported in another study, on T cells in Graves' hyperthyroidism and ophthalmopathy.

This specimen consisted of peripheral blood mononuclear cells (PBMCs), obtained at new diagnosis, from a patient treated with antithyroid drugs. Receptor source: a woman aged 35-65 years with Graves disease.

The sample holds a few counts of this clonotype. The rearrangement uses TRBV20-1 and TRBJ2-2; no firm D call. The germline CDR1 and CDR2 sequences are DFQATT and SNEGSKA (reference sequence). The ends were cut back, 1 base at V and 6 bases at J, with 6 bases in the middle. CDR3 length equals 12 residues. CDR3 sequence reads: CSARGFAGELFF. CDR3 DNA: TGCAGTGCTAGAGGGTTCGCCGGGGAGCTGTTTTTT.

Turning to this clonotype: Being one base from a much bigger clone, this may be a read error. CDR3 sequence: CAGSAQGTGNTIYF. For the CDR3, the DNA is TGTGCCGGCAGCGCCCAGGGCACTGGAAACACCATATATTTT. V is TRBV6-2 or TRBV6-3 and J is TRBJ1-3; a weak D match, TRBD1 (5 bases). The germline gives CDR1 MNHEY, CDR2 SVGEGT. This CDR3 is 14 amino acids long.

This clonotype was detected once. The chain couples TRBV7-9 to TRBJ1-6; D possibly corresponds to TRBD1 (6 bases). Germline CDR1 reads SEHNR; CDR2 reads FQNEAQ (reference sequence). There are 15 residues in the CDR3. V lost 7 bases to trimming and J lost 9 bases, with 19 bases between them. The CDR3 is CASTSDGGQFSPLHF. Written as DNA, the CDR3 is TGTGCCAGCACCTCAGACGGGGGGCAATTTTCACCCCTCCACTTT.

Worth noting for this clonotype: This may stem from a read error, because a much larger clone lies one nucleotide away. Here the CDR3 DNA reads TGTGCCTGGACTTCAGGGGGCCGGAACACTGAAGCTTCCTTT. Its translation is CAWTSGGRNTEASF. The V call is TRBV30, the J call TRBJ1-1; TRBD1 matches 8 bases. The germline gives CDR1 GTSNPN, CDR2 SVGIG (reference sequence). CDR3 length: 14 amino acids. Supplemented by reference TRBV30 and TRBJ1-1, the full variable domain reads SQTIHQWPATLVQPVGSPLSLECTVEGTSNPNLYWYRQAAGRGLQLLFYSVGIGQISSEVPQNLSASRPQDRQFILSSKKLLLSDSGFYLCAWTSGGRNTEASFGQGTRLTVV.

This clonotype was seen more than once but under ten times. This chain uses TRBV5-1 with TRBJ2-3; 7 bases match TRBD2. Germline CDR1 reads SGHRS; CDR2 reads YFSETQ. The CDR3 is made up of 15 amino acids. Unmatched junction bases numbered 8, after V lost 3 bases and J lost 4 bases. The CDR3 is CASSSLTSSADTQYF. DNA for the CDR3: TGCGCCAGCAGCTCATTGACTAGCTCTGCAGATACGCAGTATTTT. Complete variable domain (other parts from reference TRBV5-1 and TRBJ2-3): KAGVTQTPRYLIKTRGQQVTLSCSPISGHRSVSWYQQTPGQGLQFLFEYFSETQRNKGNFPGRFSGRQFSNSRSEMNVSTLELGDSALYLCASSSLTSSADTQYFGPGTRLTVL.

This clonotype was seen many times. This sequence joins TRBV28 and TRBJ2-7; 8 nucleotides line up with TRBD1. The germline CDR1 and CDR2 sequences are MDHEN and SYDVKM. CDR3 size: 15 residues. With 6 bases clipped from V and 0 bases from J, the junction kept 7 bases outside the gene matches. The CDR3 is CASSRTGSLSYEQYF. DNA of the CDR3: TGTGCCAGCAGCAGGACAGGGTCCCTCTCCTACGAGCAGTACTTC.

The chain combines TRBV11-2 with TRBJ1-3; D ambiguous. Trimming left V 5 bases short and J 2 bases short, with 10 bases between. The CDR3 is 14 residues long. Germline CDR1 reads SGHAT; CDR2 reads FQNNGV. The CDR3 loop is CASSRSRTGNTIYF. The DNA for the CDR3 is TGTGCCAGCAGCCGTAGCCGGACTGGAAACACCATATATTTT.

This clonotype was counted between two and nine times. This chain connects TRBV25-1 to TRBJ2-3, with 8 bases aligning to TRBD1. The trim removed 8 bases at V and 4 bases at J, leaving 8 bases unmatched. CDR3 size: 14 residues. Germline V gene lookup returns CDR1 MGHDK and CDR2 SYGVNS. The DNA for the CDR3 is TGTGCCAGCGGTGTCAGGGGGCGGGCAGATACGCAGTATTTT. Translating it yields CASGVRGRADTQYF. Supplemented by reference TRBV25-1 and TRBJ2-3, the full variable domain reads EADIYQTPRYLVIGTGKKITLECSQTMGHDKMYWYQQDPGMELHLIHYSYGVNSTEKGDLSSESTVSRIRTEHFPLTLESARPSHTSQYLCASGVRGRADTQYFGPGTRLTVL.

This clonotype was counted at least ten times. CDR3 in amino acids: CASSKAGSTDTQYF. CDR3 DNA sequence: TGCGCCAGCAGCAAAGCGGGGAGCACAGATACGCAGTATTTT. The J gene is TRBJ2-3, the V gene TRBV5-1, with 7 bases identical to TRBD2. This CDR3 is 14 amino acids long. V lost 4 bases and J lost 0; bases outside the gene matches: 2. Germline V lookup: CDR1 SGHRS, CDR2 YFSETQ. The full variable domain, its missing parts supplied by reference TRBV5-1 and TRBJ2-3, is KAGVTQTPRYLIKTRGQQVTLSCSPISGHRSVSWYQQTPGQGLQFLFEYFSETQRNKGNFPGRFSGRQFSNSRSEMNVSTLELGDSALYLCASSKAGSTDTQYFGPGTRLTVL.

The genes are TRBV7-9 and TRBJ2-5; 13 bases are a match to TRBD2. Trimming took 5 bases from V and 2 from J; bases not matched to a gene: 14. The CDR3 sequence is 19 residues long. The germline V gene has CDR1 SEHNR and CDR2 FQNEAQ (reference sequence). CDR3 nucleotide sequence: TGTGCCAGCAGCCCCCTCGGGGGTGGACTAGCGGGAGAACAAGAGACCCAGTACTTC. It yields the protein CASSPLGGGLAGEQETQYF.

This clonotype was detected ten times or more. The CDR3 is CASSQVGGSEQFF. As DNA, the CDR3 is TGTGCCAGCAGCCAAGTAGGGGGCTCCGAGCAGTTCTTC. V and J are TRBV3-1 and TRBJ2-1; 7 bases align to TRBD1. Germline V gene data show CDR1 as LGHDT and CDR2 as YNNKEL (reference sequence). V was clipped by 1 base and J by 10 bases; unmatched bases: 4. This CDR3 spans 13 amino acids.

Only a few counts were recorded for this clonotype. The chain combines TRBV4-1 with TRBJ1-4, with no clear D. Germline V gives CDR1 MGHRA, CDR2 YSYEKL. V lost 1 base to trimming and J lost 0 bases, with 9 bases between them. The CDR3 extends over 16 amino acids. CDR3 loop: CASSQGVISTNEKLFF. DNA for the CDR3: TGCGCCAGCAGCCAAGGTGTAATTTCAACTAATGAAAAACTGTTTTTT.

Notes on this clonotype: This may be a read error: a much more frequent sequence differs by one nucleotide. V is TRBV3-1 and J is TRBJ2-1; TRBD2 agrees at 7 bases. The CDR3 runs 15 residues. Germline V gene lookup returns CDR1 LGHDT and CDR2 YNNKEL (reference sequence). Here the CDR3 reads CASSQPRGAGDEQSF. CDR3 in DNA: TGTGCCAGCAGCCAACCTCGGGGCGCGGGAGATGAGCAGTCCTTC.

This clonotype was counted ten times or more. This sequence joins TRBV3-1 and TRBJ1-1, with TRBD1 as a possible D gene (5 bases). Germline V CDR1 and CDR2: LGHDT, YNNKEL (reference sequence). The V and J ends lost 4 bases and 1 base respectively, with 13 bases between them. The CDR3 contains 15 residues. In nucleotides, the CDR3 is TGTGCCAGCAGCCCGGGGCAGCCCCCGAACACTGAAGCTTTCTTT. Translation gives CASSPGQPPNTEAFF.

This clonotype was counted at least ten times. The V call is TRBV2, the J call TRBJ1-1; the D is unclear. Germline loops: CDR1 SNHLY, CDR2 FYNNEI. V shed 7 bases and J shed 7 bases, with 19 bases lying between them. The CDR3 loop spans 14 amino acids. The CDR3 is CASTPDPGMSEAFF. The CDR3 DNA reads TGTGCCAGCACCCCAGACCCGGGTATGAGTGAAGCTTTCTTT.